This T cell receptor beta chain was sequenced during a study of shared clonotypes between healthy human individuals. For every subset, genomic DNA was evenly distributed across several immunoSEQ plates. Method: immunoSEQ multiplex PCR; TCRdb's copy keeps in-frame clones and lacks some. This table holds approximately 100,000 clones, approximately 61% found once. For this clone: What it recognizes is unknown.

General study findings and limits: Though the depth was large, rarefaction showed that sorted-subset sequencing was incomplete.

Sequencing was done on a sample of memory CD8+ T cells sorted from blood. The subset here: CD45RO+ cells pooled with CCR7-negative TemRA cells. This TCR derives from a man aged 25 to 45 in good health.

CDR3 amino acids: CASSGGETQYF. DNA for the CDR3: TGTGCCAGCAGTGGGGGAGAGACCCAGTACTTC. The chain is built from TRBV7-9 and TRBJ2-5; D assignment may be TRBD1 or TRBD2 (5 bases each). This CDR3 spans 11 amino acids. The V gene's germline CDR1 is SEHNR and CDR2 FQNEAQ (reference sequence). The V and J ends lost 6 bases and 4 bases respectively, with 6 bases between them.